What follows are 2 T cell receptor beta chains derived from one specimen sequenced in a study of blood T cell repertoires in COVID-19. TCRdb keeps only in-frame clones here, not all; method: immunoSEQ multiplex PCR. This sample carries about 99,000 clones, more than 70% of them seen once, and the ten largest clones take 10% to 15%. The sequenced material came from peripheral blood. These receptors were obtained from a woman aged 55 to 70 in a cohort sampled during active or convalescent COVID-19.

The chain has TRBV27 and TRBJ2-5; no clear D. Deletions cut 6 bases from V and 5 bases from J, with 13 bases between. This CDR3 is built from 13 residues. CDR1 and CDR2 (germline): MNHEY, SMNVEV (reference sequence). CDR3 residues: CASSYKIQETQYF. DNA of the CDR3: TGTGCCAGCAGCTACAAGATACAGGAGACCCAGTACTTC.

The chain combines TRBV7-2 with TRBJ2-3, with 9 bases lining up with TRBD1. The junction had 7 bases not matched to a gene; V was cut back by 4 bases and J by 5 bases. The germline V gene has CDR1 SGHTA and CDR2 FQGNSA. This CDR3 is 15 amino acids long. The CDR3 sequence is CASSSGGQGIDTQYF. The CDR3 DNA reads TGTGCCAGCAGCTCGGGGGGACAGGGAATAGATACGCAGTATTTT.